Listed below are T cell receptor beta chains from one sample, sequenced in a study of blood T cell repertoires in COVID-19. Here immunoSEQ multiplex PCR was the method, and the copy in TCRdb shows in-frame clones only, minus some. The sample consists of some 400,000 clones, over 75% of them appearing once. Material for sequencing was PBMCs or T cells enriched from blood (not recorded which). The receptors were sampled from a man aged 25 to 45 who had recovered from COVID-19. Both conserved end residues are part of each CDR3. A D gene is named only where the DNA matches it firmly. Some rows have no size entry. The others give once, few or many, or a class for an expanded clone.

clone_size,d_call,v_call,j_call,cdr3_aa,cdr3_nt
-,-,TRBV19,TRBJ2-2,CASILAANTGELFF,TGTGCCAGTATTTTAGCGGCGAACACCGGGGAGCTGTTTTTT
-,TRBD1,TRBV2,TRBJ1-2,CASRSSREGADGYTF,TGTGCCAGCAGATCCTCCCGGGAGGGGGCAGATGGCTACACCTTC
-,-,TRBV5-4,TRBJ2-7,CASSLVSSDEQYF,TGTGCCAGCAGCTTGGTTTCCAGCGACGAGCAGTACTTC
-,TRBD1,TRBV14,TRBJ1-6,CASSHTDRERSPLHF,TGTGCCAGCAGCCACACGGACAGGGAAAGGTCACCCCTCCACTTT
-,-,TRBV29-1,TRBJ2-2,CSVSGGDRNTGELFF,TGCAGCGTTTCAGGCGGGGACAGGAACACCGGGGAGCTGTTTTTT
-,TRBD1,TRBV5-6,TRBJ2-7,CASSLVQGTPLYEQYF,TGTGCCAGCAGCTTGGTACAGGGGACACCCCTCTACGAGCAGTACTTC
-,-,TRBV19,TRBJ1-6,CASSSHNSPLHF,TGTGCCAGTAGTTCTCATAATTCACCCCTCCACTTT
-,-,TRBV7-9,TRBJ2-5,CASSLDRAGKTQYF,TGTGCCAGCAGCTTAGATAGGGCGGGGAAGACCCAGTACTTC
many,-,TRBV7-9,TRBJ2-1,CASSSPQQGYNEQFF,TGTGCCAGCAGCTCCCCACAGCAGGGCTACAATGAGCAGTTCTTC
-,-,TRBV6-5,TRBJ1-2,CASSPTSSQGSGYTF,TGTGCCAGCAGTCCAACCAGTAGCCAGGGATCTGGCTACACCTTC
-,-,TRBV7-9,TRBJ2-7,CASSPFDGNYEQYF,TGTGCCAGCAGCCCCTTCGACGGGAACTACGAGCAGTACTTC
-,TRBD1,TRBV3-1/TRBV3-2,TRBJ2-7,CASSPRDSSYEQYF,TGTGCCAGCAGTCCCCGGGACAGCTCCTACGAGCAGTACTTC
-,TRBD2,TRBV5-4,TRBJ2-7,CASSLANSGYEQYF,TGTGCCAGCAGCTTGGCCAATAGCGGGTACGAGCAGTACTTC
-,-,TRBV27,TRBJ2-3,CASSLSGSKDTQYF,TGTGCCAGCAGTTTATCCGGGAGTAAAGATACGCAGTATTTT
-,TRBD1,TRBV19,TRBJ1-5,CASSSRQGAYQPQHF,TGTGCCAGTAGTTCACGACAGGGGGCTTATCAGCCCCAGCATTTT
-,TRBD2,TRBV28,TRBJ2-5,CASSPPGAGGVGWQETQYF,TGTGCCAGCAGCCCCCCGGGGGCGGGAGGGGTAGGTTGGCAAGAGACCCAGTACTTC
-,TRBD1,TRBV6-5,TRBJ1-4,CASSWDRANEKLFF,TGTGCCAGCAGCTGGGACAGAGCTAATGAAAAACTGTTTTTT
-,TRBD2,TRBV28,TRBJ2-1,CASSSRLAGIYNEQFF,TGTGCCAGCAGCTCAAGACTAGCGGGTATCTACAATGAGCAGTTCTTC
-,-,TRBV29-1,TRBJ2-7,CSVEEEDTAGLYEQYF,TGCAGCGTTGAAGAAGAGGACACAGCGGGCCTCTACGAGCAGTACTTC
-,TRBD1,TRBV5-1,TRBJ1-3,CASSPDRASYSGNTIYF,TGCGCCAGCAGCCCTGACAGGGCCTCCTACTCTGGAAACACCATATATTTT
-,-,TRBV19,TRBJ2-1,CASSLAGTPLLGNEQFF,TGTGCCAGTAGTCTCGCCGGGACTCCCCTACTGGGCAATGAGCAGTTCTTC
-,-,TRBV7-5,TRBJ1-1,CVRSLSRENTEAFF,TGTGTCAGAAGCTTATCTCGGGAGAACACTGAAGCTTTCTTT
-,-,TRBV6-5,TRBJ1-6,CASSYSRQLDSPLHF,TGTGCCAGCAGTTACTCGAGGCAGCTTGATTCACCCCTCCACTTT
-,-,TRBV28,TRBJ2-2,CASSTGTPTGELFF,TGTGCCAGCAGCACCGGGACACCTACCGGGGAGCTGTTTTTT
-,TRBD1,TRBV29-1,TRBJ1-1,CSVVRTGVNTEAFF,TGCAGCGTTGTTCGGACAGGGGTGAACACTGAAGCTTTCTTT
-,TRBD1,TRBV5-1,TRBJ1-2,CASSLTDRGDDGYTF,TGCGCCAGCAGCCTCACGGACAGGGGTGACGATGGCTACACCTTC
few,TRBD1,TRBV2,TRBJ2-5,CASSGTGVWETQYF,TGTGCCAGCAGTGGAACAGGGGTTTGGGAGACCCAGTACTTC
-,TRBD1,TRBV19,TRBJ1-5,CASSDVTGTKPQHF,TGTGCCAGTAGTGACGTGACAGGGACAAAGCCCCAGCATTTT
-,-,TRBV13,TRBJ2-6,CASSLGQAHSGANVLTF,TGTGCCAGCAGCTTAGGGCAGGCCCACTCTGGGGCCAACGTCCTGACTTTC
-,TRBD1,TRBV5-1,TRBJ2-5,CASSFGTGAQETQYF,TGCGCCAGCAGCTTTGGGACAGGGGCCCAAGAGACCCAGTACTTC
-,-,TRBV5-8,TRBJ2-5,CASSFGTLFETQYF,TGTGCCAGCAGCTTCGGGACATTATTTGAGACCCAGTACTTC
-,-,TRBV5-4,TRBJ2-1,CASSLGAESSYNEQFF,TGTGCCAGCAGCTTGGGGGCAGAATCATCCTACAATGAGCAGTTCTTC
once,-,TRBV24-1,TRBJ1-2,CATSVGDTEIYGYTF,TGTGCCACCAGTGTAGGGGACACCGAAATCTATGGCTACACCTTC
-,TRBD2,TRBV19,TRBJ2-1,CASRWGGSYNEQFF,TGTGCCAGTAGGTGGGGGGGATCATACAATGAGCAGTTCTTC
few,-,TRBV7-2,TRBJ1-1,CASSRTSMITEAFF,TGTGCCAGCAGCAGGACATCGATGATCACTGAAGCTTTCTTT
-,TRBD2,TRBV3-1/TRBV3-2,TRBJ2-3,CASSLPSGSSIDTQYF,TGTGCCAGCAGCCTCCCTAGCGGGAGTTCTATAGATACGCAGTATTTT
-,-,TRBV5-1,TRBJ1-1,CASSPLESTEAFF,TGCGCCAGCAGCCCCCTGGAGAGTACTGAAGCTTTCTTT
-,-,TRBV6-2/TRBV6-3,TRBJ1-2,CASSFPGDYGYTF,TGTGCCAGCAGCTTCCCCGGGGACTATGGCTACACCTTC
-,-,TRBV28,TRBJ1-2,CASSLTEPYGYTF,TGTGCCAGCAGTTTGACAGAGCCATATGGCTACACCTTC
-,TRBD1,TRBV28,TRBJ2-7,CASSPNRGSSYEQYF,TGTGCCAGCAGTCCTAACAGGGGAAGCTCCTACGAGCAGTACTTC
-,-,TRBV29-1,TRBJ2-3,CSVERGITDTQYF,TGCAGCGTTGAACGGGGAATCACAGATACGCAGTATTTT
-,TRBD1,TRBV19,TRBJ1-6,CASSTLGTENSPLHF,TGTGCCAGTAGCACCCTCGGGACAGAGAATTCACCCCTCCACTTT
-,-,TRBV3-1/TRBV3-2,TRBJ1-2,CASSLRGYGYTF,TGTGCCAGCAGCCTCCGGGGTTATGGCTACACCTTC
-,TRBD1,TRBV19,TRBJ2-3,CASSKDHSGQGIVDTQYF,TGTGCCAGTAGTAAAGACCACTCCGGACAGGGCATAGTGGATACGCAGTATTTT
-,TRBD1,TRBV10-2,TRBJ2-2,CASSAWTGPGTGELFF,TGCGCCAGCAGTGCCTGGACAGGCCCGGGCACCGGGGAGCTGTTTTTT
-,TRBD1,TRBV2,TRBJ1-6,CASRVSGGNSPLHF,TGTGCCAGCAGGGTTTCAGGGGGCAATTCACCCCTCCACTTT